The 6 T cell receptor beta chains below were found in one sample sequenced in a study of blood T cell repertoires in COVID-19. Profiling relied on immunoSEQ multiplex PCR, and the TCRdb table lists in-frame clones only, not all of them. The repertoire holds 120,000 to 150,000 clones, with 80% to 90% as singletons. The sample was peripheral blood. The receptors shown here come from a woman in her 50s in a cohort sampled during active or convalescent COVID-19.

The chain couples TRBV3-1 (or the pseudogene TRBV3-2) to TRBJ2-3; 8 bases are shared with TRBD2. From germline, CDR1 is LGHDT and CDR2 YNNKEL (reference sequence). The CDR3 totals 18 residues. J was trimmed by 0 bases and V by 4 bases; bases with no gene match: 12. CDR3 region: CASSPKFEERGSTDTQYF. CDR3 DNA sequence: TGTGCCAGCAGCCCGAAGTTTGAGGAGCGGGGGAGCACAGATACGCAGTATTTT.

This clone was recorded only once. V usage is TRBV7-8 and J usage is TRBJ1-2; unclear D gene. The germline CDR1 and CDR2 sequences are SGHVS and FQNEAQ. The CDR3 extends over 13 amino acids. Trimming took off 3 bases at V and 8 bases at J, with 13 bases between the two ends. CDR3 coding DNA: TGTGCCAGCAGCTTGGACGGGGAAGGGGGCTACACCTTC. It specifies CASSLDGEGGYTF. The variable domain in full, with the rest retrieved from reference TRBV7-8 and TRBJ1-2, is GAGVSQSPRYKVAKRGQDVALRCDPISGHVSLFWYQQALGQGPEFLTYFQNEAQLDKSGLPSDRFFAERPEGSVSTLKIQRTQQEDSAVYLCASSLDGEGGYTFGSGTRLTVV.

In DNA form, the CDR3 reads TGTGCCAGCAGCGCTAGCGGGAGCGGGGCAGATACGCAGTATTTT. Its protein is CASSASGSGADTQYF. The chain has TRBV7-3 and TRBJ2-3; 10 bases agree with TRBD2. The V gene end was trimmed by 5 bases and the J gene end by 4 bases; junction bases not matched to a gene: 6. Germline values: CDR1 SGHTA, CDR2 FQGTGA. The CDR3 contains 15 residues.

The rearrangement uses TRBV6-5 and TRBJ1-1; 7 nucleotides align to TRBD1. The CDR3 extends over 13 amino acids. V lost 7 bases and J lost 4; bases outside the gene matches: 6. Germline V CDR1 and CDR2: MNHEY, SVGAGI. The CDR3 region is CASNFRGATEAFF. The CDR3 region has the DNA TGTGCCAGCAATTTCAGGGGGGCCACTGAAGCTTTCTTT.

This clone appeared once. The chain recombines TRBV7-9 with TRBJ1-2; 10 nucleotides align to TRBD1. The CDR3 runs to 15 residues. CDR1 and CDR2 (germline): SEHNR, FQNEAQ (reference sequence). V was pared by 7 bases and J by 8 bases, with 13 bases of the junction left unmatched. CDR3: CASKTWDRGPLGYTF. The CDR3 DNA is TGTGCCAGCAAGACTTGGGACAGGGGTCCTCTGGGCTACACCTTC. The complete variable domain, with remaining parts taken from reference TRBV7-9 and TRBJ1-2, reads DTGVSQNPRHKITKRGQNVTFRCDPISEHNRLYWYRQTLGQGPEFLTYFQNEAQLEKSRLLSDRFSAERPKGSFSTLEIQRTEQGDSAMYLCASKTWDRGPLGYTFGSGTRLTVV.

The gene calls are TRBV5-5 and TRBJ2-1; D gene ambiguous. This CDR3 comprises 11 residues. V lost 3 bases to trimming and J lost 8 bases, with 6 bases between them. The germline V gene has CDR1 SGHKS and CDR2 YYEKEE (reference sequence). The CDR3 loop is CASSYRDEQFF. The DNA of the CDR3 is TGTGCCAGCAGCTACCGGGATGAGCAGTTCTTC.